This TCR beta chain was recovered during a study of graft-versus-host responses after intestinal transplantation. The CDR3 totals 18 residues. J gave up 6 bases and V 1 base, and 11 bases lay outside the gene matches. Germline V gene lookup returns CDR1 SGHVS and CDR2 FNYEAQ. Profiled with immunoSEQ multiplex PCR; TCRdb holds only in-frame clones, not every one. The sample lists about 51,000 clones; approximately 95% were seen once. Worth noting for this clone: The antigen remains unidentified.

The material was unstimulated CD8+ T cells sorted from spleen or lymph node cells, obtained before transplant. The origin of this receptor is a human donor who was the organ donor for an intestinal transplant. V and J are TRBV7-6 and TRBJ2-3, with 12 bases identical to TRBD2. CDR3 region: CASSLGLAGGIPADTQYF. The CDR3 DNA reads TGTGCCAGCAGCTTAGGGCTAGCGGGGGGGATTCCCGCGGATACGCAGTATTTT.